The source of this TCR beta chain is a study of vaccination effects on CD4 cells after COVID-19. This CDR3 is 16 amino acids long. Trimming at V came to 7 bases and at J to 0 bases, leaving 6 bases not matched to a gene. Germline assignment: CDR1 MNHEY and CDR2 SMNVEV (reference sequence). Comment on this clone: Its antigen is not known.

Expansion with viral peptide pools was applied to antigen-specific CD4+ T cells by the ViraFEST assay prior to sequencing. The authors isolated CD4+ T cells after 10 days of culture. Data came from immunoSEQ multiplex PCR; TCRdb stores just in-frame clones and leaves some out. The table includes tens of thousands of clones, roughly 76% detected once. The specimen was CD4+ T cells from PBMCs cultured with HCoV-229E spike peptides, collected before COVID-19 vaccination. The sequence was collected from a human donor who received a COVID-19 vaccine. V gene TRBV27 combines with J gene TRBJ2-2; 9 bases are a match to TRBD1. CDR3 sequence (DNA): TGTGCCAGCACCCCTCGACAGGGGGCGAACACCGGGGAGCTGTTTTTT. Translation gives CASTPRQGANTGELFF.